Following are 2 T cell receptor beta chains from one sample sequenced in a study of blood T cell repertoires in COVID-19. Method: immunoSEQ multiplex PCR; TCRdb's copy keeps in-frame clones and lacks some. Among 210,000 or so clones listed, roughly 89% were seen once. Sequenced sample: peripheral blood. The receptor set was obtained from a middle-aged man with acute or convalescent COVID-19.

This chain links TRBV4-3 with TRBJ1-4; 7 nucleotides agree with TRBD1. The germline gives CDR1 LGHNA, CDR2 YSLEER. Trimming took 0 bases from V and 6 from J; bases not matched to a gene: 7. This CDR3 has 16 amino acids. CDR3 amino acids: CASSQEQEGAYEKLFF. In nucleotides, the CDR3 is TGCGCCAGCAGCCAAGAGCAGGAGGGGGCCTATGAAAAACTGTTTTTT.

The chain employs TRBV5-1 and TRBJ1-2, with D possibly matching TRBD1 (6 bases). Trimming cost V 3 bases and J 4 bases, with 10 bases left between them. CDR1 SGHRS and CDR2 YFSETQ come from the germline V gene. CDR3 length equals 13 residues. In nucleotides, the CDR3 is TGCGCCAGCAGCTATGGGGGCGGCTATGGCTACACCTTC. Its protein product is CASSYGGGYGYTF.